The clone carrying this T cell receptor (beta chain) was observed a handful of times. Looked up from germline, CDR1 is SQVTM and CDR2 is ANQGSEA. With 6 bases removed from V and 3 bases from J, the gap between germline ends came to 14 bases. This CDR3 contains 13 residues. This sample was included in a study of CD8 T cells in ankylosing spondylitis. In TCRdb, the 5' RACE reads were re-called with MiXCR into one record per CDR3 protein. The table includes approximately 200,000 distinct CDR3 sequences, 9.5% to 15% detected once. The genes are TRBV29-1 and TRBJ2-5; a possible D gene is TRBD2 (5 bases). The TCR originated in a male donor with ankylosing spondylitis or in good health (not recorded which). Sequencing was done on a sample of blood, either unsorted or a sorted T cell fraction (not recorded which). The CDR3 sequence is CSVPPGSEETQYF. The DNA for the CDR3 is TGCAGCGTCCCGCCGGGTAGCGAAGAGACCCAGTACTTC.